Sequencing of this T cell receptor (beta chain) was carried out in a study of T cells in Graves' hyperthyroidism and ophthalmopathy. The study's findings and limits: A model of 13 V-J features distinguished ophthalmopathy from stable hyperthyroidism.

RNA transcripts provided the source from which TCR beta CDR3 regions were amplified. HTBI primers were employed in a first-round RT-PCR of the TCR CDR3. TCRdb analysed the multiplex PCR reads with MiXCR anew, one entry per CDR3 protein. The repertoire holds 450,000 to 650,000 distinct CDR3 sequences, with 20% as singletons. On this clonotype: Antigen unknown.

Per the germline V gene, CDR1 is PRHDT and CDR2 is FYEKMQ (reference sequence). The V end was cut by 3 bases, the J end by 1 base, with 9 bases between. The CDR3 length is 14 residues. The study left out patients who had uncontrolled infection, other autoimmune disease, pregnancy or lactation. The chain combines TRBV13 with TRBJ1-1; unclear D gene. The sequencing input was blood. This TCR was sampled from a man younger than 35 with Graves' hyperthyroidism. The CDR3 bases are TGTGCCAGCAGCTTTGGTGTCTCGAACACTGAAGCTTTCTTT. As protein: CASSFGVSNTEAFF.